This TCR beta chain emerged from a study of Ad26.COV2.S vaccination and SARS-CoV-2 variants. General study findings and limits: Spike-specific TCR breadth was greater after Ad26.COV2.S than placebo.

Data came from immunoSEQ multiplex PCR; TCRdb stores just in-frame clones and leaves some out. The sample holds about half a million clones, roughly 87% seen once. Treatment in this sample: 19 received Ad26.COV2.S at low or high dose, single or two shots; five or six received placebo; per-sample allocation not given. Sampling was done on day 63 after the first vaccine or placebo injection. Worth noting for this clone: The antigen is unknown.

Trimming pared 6 bases from V and 0 bases from J, leaving 9 bases between. The length of the CDR3 is 15 residues. Germline V gene data show CDR1 as WSHSY and CDR2 as SAAADI. This chain links TRBV10-2 with TRBJ2-6; D uncertain. This receptor was obtained from a person aged 18-65 years who received the Ad26.COV2.S COVID-19 vaccine or a placebo. The specimen comprised peripheral blood, sampled in a trial of Ad26.COV2.S vaccine versus placebo. The DNA of the CDR3 is TGCGCCAGCAGCTATCGGAGCTCTGGGGCCAACGTCCTGACTTTC. Residues: CASSYRSSGANVLTF.